Listed here is a single T cell receptor beta chain. The antigen remains undetermined. This specimen comes from a study of T cells after posttransplantation cyclophosphamide. Findings and limits, study-wide: Later blood repertoires were often dominated by clones from the donor CD8+ memory compartment. Skin or GI-infiltrating T cells shared few TRB sequences with blood. After PTCy, TRB diversity resembled that of CNI/methotrexate controls.

TCRdb keeps only in-frame clones here, not all; method: immunoSEQ multiplex PCR. The sample records about 43,000 clones, 90% being singletons. Treatment was busulfan-fludarabine conditioning, a marrow graft, and cyclophosphamide on days +3 and +4. Trimming removed 6 bases from V and 1 base from J; junction bases left unmatched: 5. Germline V gene data show CDR1 as MNHNS and CDR2 as SASEGT. The CDR3 has 14 residues. The sequences come from PBMCs, collected less than 70 days after allogeneic stem cell transplant with posttransplant cyclophosphamide. V usage is TRBV6-1 and J usage is TRBJ1-1, with 7 bases lining up with TRBD1. The TCR sequence derives from a male patient between 60 and 69 years old who received an allogeneic stem cell transplant from a related donor and was CMV-positive. Some T cells may originate from the graft donor. The CDR3 sequence: CASSYRGQNTEAFF. CDR3 sequence (DNA): TGTGCCAGCAGCTACAGGGGACAGAACACTGAAGCTTTCTTT.